This is a list of T cell receptor beta chains from one sample in a study of cytomegalovirus exposure and HLA in healthy donors. Using immunoSEQ multiplex PCR, the repertoire was profiled, and TCRdb retains in-frame clones only, with some absent. The data hold about 160,000 clones, with about 85% observed a single time. The sequenced material came from PBMCs. The receptor source for this set is a man in his late teens or twenties in good health and CMV-seropositive. Both conserved end residues are part of each CDR3.

TRBV4-3	CASSQTGANEKLFF
TRBV14	CASSQDTGPYEQYF
TRBV5-1	CASSLDISYEQYF
TRBV7-9	CASRLAGGPYEQYF
TRBV7-2	CASSSGTSPDTQYF
TRBV19	CASKVGAGPNYEQYF
TRBV11-2	CASSFGEGRGLVYEQYF
TRBV29-1	CSVVYRGTDLMNTEAFF
TRBV19	CASSTLGTGDSYGYTF
TRBV7-2	CASSLERDSSYEQYF
TRBV5-4	CASSIKTSSTDTQYF
TRBV7-2	CASSLVSGARETQYF
TRBV5-4	CASSWQGYEQYF
TRBV7-3	CASSPLGGLEQFF
TRBV13	CASSRRQTRAYEQYF
TRBV13	CASSLGRGSETQYF
TRBV9	CASSPRTDLNTEAFF
TRBV4-1	CASSPRVGHSGGTNYGYTF
TRBV27	CASSLSGTGYGYTF
TRBV2	CASSGRGRVEQYF
TRBV12-5	CASAREETGELFF
TRBV6-6	CASSYLAGGTEAFF
TRBV23-1	CASSQPPGQGYNEQFF
TRBV19	CASSMGQVNTEAFF
TRBV13	CASSSHYQGARNEQFF
TRBV6-1	CASSGVGGGANGLTF
TRBV18	CASSPRSSGGQGRLGYTF
TRBV10-3	CAISDRVYSPLHF